The 15 T cell receptor beta chains presented below share a single source sample, sequenced in a study of CD8 T cells in ankylosing spondylitis. TCRdb reprocessed the 5' RACE reads with MiXCR, giving one entry per CDR3 protein. The data hold 350,000 to 400,000 distinct CDR3 sequences, with approximately 20% observed a single time. Sample: blood, either unsorted or a sorted T cell fraction (not recorded which). The receptors derive from a male donor with ankylosing spondylitis or in good health (not recorded which).

This chain joins TRBV12-3 or TRBV12-4 and TRBJ2-7, with 8 bases matching TRBD1. Trimming at V came to 5 bases and at J to 5 bases, leaving 14 bases not matched to a gene. The CDR3 sequence is 16 residues long. This CDR3 is CASSHRQGAQLHEQYF. The CDR3 DNA follows: TGTGCCAGCAGTCACCGGCAGGGGGCGCAACTCCACGAGCAGTACTTC.

In this sample, this clonotype turned up a few times. The chain carries TRBV12-3 or TRBV12-4 and TRBJ2-1; tentatively, D is TRBD1 (5 bases). CDR3 length: 14 residues. V dropped 6 bases and J dropped 3 bases, with 12 bases sitting between them. CDR3: CASSLRGDYNEQFF. The CDR3 DNA reads TGTGCCAGCAGCCTAAGGGGCGACTACAATGAGCAGTTCTTC.

Written as DNA, the CDR3 is TGTGCCAGCAGTTTAGCGGCCCAGAGGACCTTC. Its protein is CASSLAAQRTF. The chain joins TRBV12-3 or TRBV12-4 to TRBJ1-2; D is unresolved. CDR3 length: 11 amino acids. V shed 0 bases and J shed 14 bases, with 10 bases lying between them.

V and J are TRBV2 and TRBJ2-1; 8 bases agree with TRBD1. The V and J ends lost 4 bases and 8 bases, in that order; junction bases with no gene match: 10. The CDR3 is 15 amino acids. In germline, CDR1 is SNHLY, CDR2 FYNNEI. For the CDR3, the DNA is TGTGCCAGCAGTGGAGTCAGGACAGGGTCCCATGAGCAGTTCTTC. It encodes CASSGVRTGSHEQFF.

This clonotype was picked up a small number of times. The gene calls are TRBV27 and TRBJ1-2; maybe TRBD1 (5 bases). The CDR3 sequence is 14 residues long. CDR1 MNHEY and CDR2 SMNVEV come from the germline V gene (reference sequence). V dropped 3 bases and J dropped 0 bases, with 8 bases sitting between them. Here the CDR3 DNA reads TGTGCCAGCAGTTTGAGGGGTACTAACTATGGCTACACCTTC. It specifies CASSLRGTNYGYTF.

The V and J genes are TRBV29-1 and TRBJ2-1; TRBD1 aligns across 9 bases. CDR3 length: 14 residues. The junction had 5 bases not matched to a gene; V was cut back by 2 bases and J by 6 bases. The germline V gene encodes CDR1 SQVTM and CDR2 ANQGSEA. The CDR3 loop reads CSVETGDRVNEQFF. For the CDR3, the DNA is TGCAGCGTTGAAACGGGGGACAGGGTCAATGAGCAGTTCTTC.

A few counts support this clonotype. This chain joins TRBV29-1 and TRBJ2-2, with D unclear. The CDR3 has 12 residues. Trimming took off 4 bases at V and 6 bases at J, with 9 bases between the two ends. Germline CDR1 and CDR2: SQVTM and ANQGSEA. CDR3 sequence: CSVAVLAGELFF. The DNA of the CDR3 is TGCAGCGTTGCGGTCCTCGCCGGGGAGCTGTTTTTT.

The rearrangement links TRBV28 to TRBJ2-2, with a tentative D call TRBD2 (5 bases). This CDR3 is built from 14 residues. Germline CDR1 is MDHEN and CDR2 is SYDVKM. The ends were cut back, 6 bases at V and 3 bases at J, with 11 bases in the middle. In DNA form, the CDR3 reads TGTGCCAGCAGCTGGAAAGCGGACACCGGGGAGCTGTTTTTT. It encodes CASSWKADTGELFF.

This clonotype was recorded a few times. The V call is TRBV12-3 or TRBV12-4, the J call TRBJ2-7; 10 positions agree with TRBD2. This CDR3 has 15 residues. V gave up 5 bases and J gave up 0 bases; unmatched junction bases: 4. For the CDR3, the DNA is TGTGCCAGCAGTACACTAGCGGGGAGCTCCTACGAGCAGTACTTC. Translated, it gives CASSTLAGSSYEQYF.

This clonotype was observed a handful of times. The chain links TRBV29-1 to TRBJ2-5; 8 bases agree with TRBD2. CDR3 length: 14 residues. Germline assignment: CDR1 SQVTM and CDR2 ANQGSEA. Trimming cost V 6 bases and J 2 bases; bases outside gene matches: 8. The DNA for the CDR3 is TGCAGCGTAGGACGACTAGCGCGGCAAGAGACCCAGTACTTC. It is translated as CSVGRLARQETQYF.

This chain links TRBV7-9 with TRBJ2-2, with 8 nucleotides matching TRBD1. This CDR3 spans 15 amino acids. In germline, CDR1 is SEHNR, CDR2 FQNEAQ (reference sequence). J was trimmed by 4 bases and V by 5 bases; bases with no gene match: 6. This chain's CDR3 is CASSPGQGPTGELFF. CDR3 coding DNA: TGTGCCAGCAGCCCCGGACAGGGTCCCACCGGGGAGCTGTTTTTT.

The chain combines TRBV10-3 with TRBJ2-3; D unclear. The germline gives CDR1 ENHRY, CDR2 SYGVKD. V was trimmed by 0 bases and J by 4 bases, leaving 8 bases between them. The CDR3 covers 14 residues. Written as DNA, the CDR3 is TGTGCCATCAGTGAGTCGCAGTCTTCAGATACGCAGTATTTT. Protein product: CAISESQSSDTQYF.

This clonotype was counted only a few times. The chain uses TRBV12-3 or TRBV12-4 and TRBJ2-1, with a possible D match to TRBD1 (5 bases). There are 12 residues in the CDR3. Between the trimmed V and J ends, which lost 6 bases and 12 bases, there was a span of 15 bases. The CDR3, as DNA: TGTGCCAGCAGGGGTACCGCCAGGGTGCAGTTCTTC. This encodes CASRGTARVQFF.

This clonotype was found many times. This rearrangement joins TRBV7-3 to TRBJ2-3; a possible D gene is TRBD1 (6 bases). V lost 3 bases, J lost 6 bases, and 13 bases lay in between. The CDR3 runs to 14 residues. Germline CDR1 is SGHTA and CDR2 is FQGTGA. CDR3 protein: CASSLGAGGDTQYF. CDR3 in DNA: TGTGCCAGCAGCTTGGGGGCAGGAGGCGATACGCAGTATTTT.

The chain carries TRBV20-1 and TRBJ2-7; weak D call: TRBD2 (5 bases). This CDR3 spans 16 amino acids. Germline V gene sequence: CDR1 DFQATT, CDR2 SNEGSKA (reference sequence). The V gene lost 0 bases and the J gene lost 0 bases, with 15 bases spanning the gap. CDR3 sequence: CSARDPRYRGSYEQYF. DNA for the CDR3: TGCAGTGCTAGAGATCCCAGATACCGGGGCTCCTACGAGCAGTACTTC.